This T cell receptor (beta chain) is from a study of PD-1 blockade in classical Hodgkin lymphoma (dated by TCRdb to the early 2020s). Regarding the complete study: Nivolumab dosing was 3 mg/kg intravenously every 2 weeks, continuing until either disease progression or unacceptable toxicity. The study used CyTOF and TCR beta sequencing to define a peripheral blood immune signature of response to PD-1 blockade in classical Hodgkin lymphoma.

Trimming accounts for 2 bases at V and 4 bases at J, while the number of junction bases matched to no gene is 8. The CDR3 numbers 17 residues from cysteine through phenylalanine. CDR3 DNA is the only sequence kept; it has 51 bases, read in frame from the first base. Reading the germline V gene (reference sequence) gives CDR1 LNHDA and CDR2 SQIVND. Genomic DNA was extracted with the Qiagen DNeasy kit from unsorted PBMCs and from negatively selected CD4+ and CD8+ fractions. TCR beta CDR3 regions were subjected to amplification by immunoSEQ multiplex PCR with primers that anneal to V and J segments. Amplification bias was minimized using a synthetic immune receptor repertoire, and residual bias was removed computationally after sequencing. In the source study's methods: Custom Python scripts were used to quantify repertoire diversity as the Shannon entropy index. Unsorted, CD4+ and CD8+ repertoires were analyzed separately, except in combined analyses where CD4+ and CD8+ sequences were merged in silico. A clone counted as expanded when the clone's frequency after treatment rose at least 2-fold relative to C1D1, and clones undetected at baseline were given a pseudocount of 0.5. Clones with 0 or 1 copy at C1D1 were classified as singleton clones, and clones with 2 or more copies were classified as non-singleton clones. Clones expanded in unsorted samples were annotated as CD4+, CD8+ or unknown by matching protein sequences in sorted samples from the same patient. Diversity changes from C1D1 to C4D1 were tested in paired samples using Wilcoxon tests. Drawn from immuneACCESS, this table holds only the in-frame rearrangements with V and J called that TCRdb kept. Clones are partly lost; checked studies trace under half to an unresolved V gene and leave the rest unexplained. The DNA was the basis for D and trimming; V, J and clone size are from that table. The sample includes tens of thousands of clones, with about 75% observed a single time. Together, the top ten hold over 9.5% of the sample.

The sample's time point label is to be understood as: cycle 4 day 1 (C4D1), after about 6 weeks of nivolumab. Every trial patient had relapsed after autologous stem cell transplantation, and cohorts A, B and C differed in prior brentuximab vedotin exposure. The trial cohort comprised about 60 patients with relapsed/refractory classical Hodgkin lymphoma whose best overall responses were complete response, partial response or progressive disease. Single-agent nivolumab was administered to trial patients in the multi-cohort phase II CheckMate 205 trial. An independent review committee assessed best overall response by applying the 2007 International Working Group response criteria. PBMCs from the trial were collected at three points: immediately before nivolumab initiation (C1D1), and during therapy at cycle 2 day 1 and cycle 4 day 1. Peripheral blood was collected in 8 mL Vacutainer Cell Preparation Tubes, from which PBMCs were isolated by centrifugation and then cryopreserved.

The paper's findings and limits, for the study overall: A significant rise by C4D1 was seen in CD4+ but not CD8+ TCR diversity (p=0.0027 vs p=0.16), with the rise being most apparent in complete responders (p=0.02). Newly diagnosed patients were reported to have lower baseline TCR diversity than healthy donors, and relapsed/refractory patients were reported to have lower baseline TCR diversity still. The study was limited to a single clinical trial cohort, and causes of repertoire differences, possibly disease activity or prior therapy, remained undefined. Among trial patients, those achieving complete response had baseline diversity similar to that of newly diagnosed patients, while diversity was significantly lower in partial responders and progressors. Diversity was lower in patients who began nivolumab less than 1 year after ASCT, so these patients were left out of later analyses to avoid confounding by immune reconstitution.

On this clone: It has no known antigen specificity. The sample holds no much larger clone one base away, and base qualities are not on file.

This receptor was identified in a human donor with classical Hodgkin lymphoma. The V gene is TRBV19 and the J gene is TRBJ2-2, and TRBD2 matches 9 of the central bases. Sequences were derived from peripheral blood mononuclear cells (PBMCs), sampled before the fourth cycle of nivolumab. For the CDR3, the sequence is CASSIRGGRVGTGELFF. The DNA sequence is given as TGTGCCAGTAGTATACGGGGCGGGAGGGTCGGCACCGGGGAGCTGTTTTTT. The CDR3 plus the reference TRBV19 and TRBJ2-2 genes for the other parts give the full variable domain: DGGITQSPKYLFRKEGQNVTLSCEQNLNHDAMYWYRQDPGQGLRLIYYSQIVNDFQKGDIAEGYSVSREKKESFPLTVTSAQKNPTAFYLCASSIRGGRVGTGELFFGEGSRLTVL.